This T cell receptor (beta chain) originates from a study of control samples from healthy donors and cancer patients. With 0 bases removed from V and 7 bases from J, the gap between germline ends came to 12 bases. The CDR3 runs to 15 residues. The germline gives CDR1 SNHLY, CDR2 FYNNEI. Method: immunoSEQ multiplex PCR; TCRdb's copy keeps in-frame clones and lacks some. Among some 120,000 clones listed, around 87% were seen once. The sample comprised blood. The sequence came from a man between 35 and 55 years old in good health. The V and J genes are TRBV2 and TRBJ2-2; D gene ambiguous. This CDR3 reads CASSEALTLSGELFF. Here the CDR3 DNA reads TGTGCCAGCAGTGAAGCGCTAACTTTGAGCGGGGAGCTGTTTTTT.